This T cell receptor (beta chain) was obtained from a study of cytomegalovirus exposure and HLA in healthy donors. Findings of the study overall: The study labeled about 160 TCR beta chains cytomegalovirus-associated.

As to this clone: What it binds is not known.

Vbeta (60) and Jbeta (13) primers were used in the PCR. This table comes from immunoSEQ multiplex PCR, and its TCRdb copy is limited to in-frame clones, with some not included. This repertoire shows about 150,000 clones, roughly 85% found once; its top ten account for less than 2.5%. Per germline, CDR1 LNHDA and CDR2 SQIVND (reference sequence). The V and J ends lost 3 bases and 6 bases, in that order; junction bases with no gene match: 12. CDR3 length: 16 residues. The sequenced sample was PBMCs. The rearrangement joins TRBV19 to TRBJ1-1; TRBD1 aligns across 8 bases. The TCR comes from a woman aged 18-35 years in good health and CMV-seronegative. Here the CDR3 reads CASSIRYTGGFSEAFF. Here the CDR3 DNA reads TGTGCCAGTAGTATTAGGTACACAGGGGGTTTTTCTGAAGCTTTCTTT.